Reported below is one T cell receptor beta chain. As yet, its antigen is unknown. PCR amplification relied on 60 Vbeta primers (plus 13 Jbeta primers). Sequencing was performed with immunoSEQ multiplex PCR; in TCRdb, only in-frame clones are kept and a portion is missing. This repertoire includes 130,000 to 150,000 clones. J gave up 5 bases and V 7 bases, and 8 bases lay outside the gene matches. CDR1 and CDR2 (germline): SGHRS, YFSETQ. The CDR3 is 15 amino acids. The source of the sample is a study of cytomegalovirus exposure and HLA in healthy donors. Broader study findings: Previously analyzed data showed that most TCR beta V segments were productive at a frequency of about 90% or about 30%.

The rearrangement uses TRBV5-1 and TRBJ2-1; the match to TRBD2 covers 11 bases. The material sequenced was PBMCs. This TCR derives from a man aged 35-49 years in good health and CMV-seronegative. CDR3 DNA sequence: TGCGCCAGCGGTCATCTAGCGGGGGGAGACAATGAGCAGTTCTTC. Protein sequence: CASGHLAGGDNEQFF.